This T cell receptor (beta chain) originates from a study of OX40 agonist ivuxolimab in advanced cancers. Findings and limits, study-wide: Among T cells, CD8+ cells averaged more expanded clones than CD4+ cells.

Of note for this clone: Its matching antigen is unknown.

Using immunoSEQ multiplex PCR, the repertoire was profiled, and TCRdb retains in-frame clones only, with some absent. The data hold about 100,000 clones, with 80% to 95% observed a single time. At baseline, cycle 4 day 1, and cycle 7 day 1, blood was sampled. This CDR3 comprises 14 residues. Germline CDR1 SGHTA, CDR2 FQGNSA. The J segment lost 4 bases and the V segment lost 7 bases, leaving 8 bases of the junction unmatched. This specimen consisted of CD4+ or CD8+ T cells sorted from blood, obtained in a trial of the OX40 agonist ivuxolimab. The J gene is TRBJ2-7, the V gene TRBV7-2, with 9 bases that match TRBD1. This TCR was sampled from an adult with an advanced solid tumor such as melanoma, head and neck, liver or kidney cancer. CDR3 nucleotides: TGTGCCAGCACCCGAACAGGGGGCTGGTACGAGCAGTACTTC. Translated: CASTRTGGWYEQYF.